The T cell receptor beta chain under discussion was sequenced for a study of blood T cell repertoires in COVID-19. Background on the study: Acute and convalescent COVID-19 samples came from the United States, Italy and Spain. The cDNA or gDNA used as material had been derived from T cells, B-cell-depleted T cells, or PBMCs.

In germline, CDR1 is MNHNS, CDR2 SASEGT. This CDR3 has 15 residues. V was clipped by 3 bases and J by 7 bases; unmatched bases: 8. The table came from immunoSEQ multiplex PCR; TCRdb's copy has only in-frame clones and leaves some out. The sample has about 110,000 clones; around 83% are singletons. This rearrangement joins TRBV6-1 to TRBJ1-5; 8 positions agree with TRBD1. The sample comprised peripheral blood. This TCR was sampled from a man in his 70s with acute or convalescent COVID-19. CDR3 DNA: TGTGCCAGCAGTGATGCGACAGGGGCCCGCCAGCCCCAGCATTTT. Its translation is CASSDATGARQPQHF.